The TCR beta chain described here comes from a study of beta chain features in type 1 diabetes. One heparinised draw, averaging about 110 mL, was taken per donor. TCRB transcripts that were expressed got sequenced, as all of the isolated RNA had been reverse transcribed. Produced via immunoSEQ multiplex PCR; TCRdb's table is partial and in-frame only. The data contain 390,000 or so clones, approximately 13% of them singletons. This CDR3 region has 16 residues. The V end was cut by 4 bases, the J end by 0 bases, with 13 bases between. CDR1 and CDR2 (germline): LGHNA, YSLEER. This TCR came from a man aged 25 to 45 in good health. The chain links TRBV4-3 to TRBJ2-1, with D possibly TRBD2 on 6 matching bases. The specimen sequenced was naive CD4+ T cells from blood. Here the CDR3 DNA reads TGCGCCAGCAGCCCTAATATAGCGGACTCCTACAATGAGCAGTTCTTC. This translates into CASSPNIADSYNEQFF.